One sample yielded the 27 T cell receptor beta chains listed below, sequenced in a study of T cell changes during pregnancy in multiple sclerosis. The repertoire was sequenced with immunoSEQ multiplex PCR; TCRdb's copy has only in-frame clones and lacks some. The sample lists fewer than 45,000 clones, more than 70% occurring once. The material was CD8+ T cells from peripheral blood mononuclear cells, obtained in the third trimester of pregnancy. The receptor source for this set is a female donor with multiple sclerosis, enrolled in a pregnancy study.

The chain links TRBV19 to TRBJ1-2; a weak D match, TRBD1 (5 bases). This CDR3 is 16 amino acids long. V was cut by 0 bases and J by 2 bases, with 13 bases left in between. The V gene's germline CDR1 is LNHDA and CDR2 SQIVND (reference sequence). The CDR3 DNA sequence: TGTGCCAGTAGTATAGACCCCTCAGGGCGAAACTATGGCTACACCTTC. This translates into CASSIDPSGRNYGYTF.

The V call is TRBV7-3, the J call TRBJ1-3, with D unclear. The CDR3 has 12 amino acids. V was pared by 2 bases and J by 10 bases, with 9 bases between. Germline V CDR1 and CDR2: SGHTA, FQGTGA. As DNA, the CDR3 is TGTGCCAGCAGCTTAGTCGGAGGAACCATATATTTT. This codes for CASSLVGGTIYF.

The chain is built from TRBV29-1 and TRBJ2-7, with 9 bases that match TRBD2. The CDR3 contains 14 residues. Germline V CDR1 and CDR2: SQVTM, ANQGSEA. V was pared by 4 bases and J by 4 bases, with 8 bases of the junction left unmatched. CDR3 protein: CSVGLAGLPYEQYF. The CDR3 DNA is TGCAGCGTTGGCCTAGCGGGGTTACCTTACGAGCAGTACTTC.

The rearrangement links TRBV28 to TRBJ2-7; D is perhaps TRBD2 (5 bases). Trimming removed 6 bases from V and 3 bases from J, with 18 bases in between. The CDR3 is 15 amino acids. Germline values: CDR1 MDHEN, CDR2 SYDVKM. The CDR3 protein is CASRFPGPGDYEQYF. The CDR3 DNA reads as TGTGCCAGCAGGTTCCCGGGCCCCGGGGACTACGAGCAGTACTTC.

This clone came up once. The chain couples TRBV5-4 to TRBJ2-2; D is uncertain. Trimming left V 1 base short and J 3 bases short, with 7 bases between. CDR1 SGHNT and CDR2 YYREEE come from the germline V gene (reference sequence). The CDR3 is made up of 14 amino acids. The CDR3: CASSLLGDTGELFF. The CDR3 coding sequence is TGTGCCAGCAGCTTGTTAGGAGACACCGGGGAGCTGTTTTTT.

The CDR3 nucleotides read TGTGCCAGTAGTTTCCCGGGGGTCACATACAATGAGCAGTTCTTC. Its translation: CASSFPGVTYNEQFF. The chain recombines TRBV19 with TRBJ2-1, with D perhaps matching TRBD2 (6 bases). This CDR3 comprises 15 residues. Germline CDR1 is LNHDA and CDR2 is SQIVND (reference sequence). V lost 5 bases to trimming and J lost 4 bases, with 15 bases between them.

The rearrangement links TRBV11-2 to TRBJ2-7; D perhaps matches TRBD2 (6 bases). CDR3 size: 15 residues. The V end lost 0 bases, the J end lost 7 bases, and 16 bases lay between the germline ends. Germline V gene sequence: CDR1 SGHAT, CDR2 FQNNGV. The chain's CDR3 is CASSLESSSGREQYF. The CDR3 nucleotides read TGTGCCAGCAGCTTAGAAAGCTCCTCAGGGAGGGAGCAGTACTTC.

The chain links TRBV28 to TRBJ1-1, with D hard to call. This CDR3 is built from 11 residues. Trimming left V 3 bases short and J 6 bases short, with 5 bases between. CDR1 is MDHEN and CDR2 is SYDVKM in the germline V gene. In DNA, the CDR3 is TGTGCCAGCAGTTTCGGGGCTGAAGCTTTCTTT. The encoded protein is CASSFGAEAFF.

This chain joins TRBV7-9 and TRBJ1-2; 9 positions agree with TRBD1. CDR3 size: 14 residues. V trimming: 0 bases; J trimming: 7 bases; junction bases outside the gene matches: 3. Germline V gives CDR1 SEHNR, CDR2 FQNEAQ (reference sequence). The CDR3 sequence is CASSLARDRAGYTF. The DNA for the CDR3 is TGTGCCAGCAGCTTAGCGAGGGACAGGGCTGGCTACACCTTC.

The chain combines TRBV27 with TRBJ2-1, with 11 bases aligning to TRBD2. The J segment lost 8 bases and the V segment lost 5 bases, leaving 5 bases of the junction unmatched. The germline CDR1 and CDR2 sequences are MNHEY and SMNVEV (reference sequence). The CDR3 length is 14 residues. The CDR3 protein is CASSISGGAHEQFF. The DNA for the CDR3 is TGTGCCAGCAGTATTAGCGGGGGGGCACATGAGCAGTTCTTC.

This clone was seen just once. The rearrangement links TRBV30 to TRBJ1-2; D call uncertain. The V gene lost 1 base and the J gene lost 7 bases, with 16 bases spanning the gap. Germline values: CDR1 GTSNPN, CDR2 SVGIG (reference sequence). The CDR3 has 14 amino acids. CDR3: CAWSGPGAHGGYTF. In nucleotides, the CDR3 is TGTGCCTGGAGTGGTCCGGGAGCCCACGGTGGCTACACCTTC.

The V gene is TRBV30, the J gene TRBJ1-4, with D unresolved. The germline CDR1 and CDR2 sequences are GTSNPN and SVGIG (reference sequence). V shed 2 bases and J shed 0 bases, with 10 bases lying between them. This CDR3 comprises 15 residues. The CDR3 nucleotides are TGTGCCTGGAGTACCAGCGGGGCAACTAATGAAAAACTGTTTTTT. The encoded protein is CAWSTSGATNEKLFF.

J is TRBJ1-6 and V is TRBV6-1; weak D call: TRBD1 (6 bases). V was shortened by 4 bases and J by 9 bases, with 19 bases between the two germline ends. Germline CDR1 reads MNHNS; CDR2 reads SASEGT. The CDR3 runs 16 residues. CDR3 region: CASSVRDTLVSSPLHF. The CDR3 coding sequence is TGTGCCAGCAGTGTAAGGGACACACTTGTCAGTTCACCCCTCCACTTT.

The gene calls are TRBV19 and TRBJ2-7; perhaps TRBD1 as D (5 bases). V was trimmed by 2 bases and J by 4 bases, leaving 12 bases between them. This CDR3 comprises 14 residues. Germline CDR1 and CDR2: LNHDA and SQIVND (reference sequence). The CDR3 region has the DNA TGTGCCAGTAGTATAAGCCTGGGGCTTTACGAGCAGTACTTC. It translates to CASSISLGLYEQYF.

This clone was seen a single time. The chain joins TRBV2 to TRBJ2-1; D possibly corresponds to TRBD2 (6 bases). The V and J ends lost 8 bases and 0 bases respectively, with 14 bases between them. Germline assignment: CDR1 SNHLY and CDR2 FYNNEI. The CDR3 runs 15 residues. CDR3 protein: CASYPGLPSYNEQFF. DNA for the CDR3: TGTGCCAGCTACCCGGGACTCCCCTCCTACAATGAGCAGTTCTTC. Together with reference TRBV2 and TRBJ2-1, the CDR3 gives the full variable domain: EPEVTQTPSHQVTQMGQEVILRCVPISNHLYFYWYRQILGQKVEFLVSFYNNEISEKSEIFDDQFSVERPDGSNFTLKIRSTKLEDSAMYFCASYPGLPSYNEQFFGPGTRLTVL.

The chain is built from TRBV11-1 and TRBJ2-4; D possibly corresponds to TRBD1 (6 bases). Trimming removed 5 bases from V and 8 bases from J, with 19 bases in between. Germline V gene data show CDR1 as SGHAT and CDR2 as FQDESV (reference sequence). The CDR3 sequence is 15 residues long. Here the CDR3 reads CASSRTQGKWDIQYF. The CDR3 DNA reads as TGTGCCAGCAGCCGGACCCAGGGGAAGTGGGACATTCAGTACTTC.

The J gene is TRBJ2-5, the V gene TRBV7-2, with D hard to call. Trimming removed 3 bases from V and 3 bases from J, with 11 bases in between. The germline gives CDR1 SGHTA, CDR2 FQGNSA. The CDR3 loop spans 14 amino acids. CDR3 protein: CASSFHAIEETQYF. CDR3 bases: TGTGCCAGCAGCTTCCACGCCATAGAAGAGACCCAGTACTTC.

V is TRBV6-4 and J is TRBJ2-1; 10 bases agree with TRBD1. Looked up from germline, CDR1 is MRHNA and CDR2 is SNTAGT. The CDR3 runs 15 residues. V shed 5 bases and J 3 bases; nucleotides not matched to a gene: 4. DNA for the CDR3: TGTGCCAGCAGTCCCGGGACAGGGGACTACAATGAGCAGTTCTTC. Its protein is CASSPGTGDYNEQFF.

The chain links TRBV28 to TRBJ1-4, with D possibly being TRBD1 (6 bases). V dropped 5 bases and J dropped 7 bases, with 23 bases sitting between them. The CDR3 extends over 17 amino acids. In germline, CDR1 is MDHEN, CDR2 SYDVKM. The CDR3 protein is CASSSLRTATFGEKLFF. CDR3 DNA sequence: TGTGCCAGCAGTAGCCTCCGGACAGCGACTTTCGGTGAAAAACTGTTTTTT.

The genes are TRBV9 and TRBJ2-2; D gene unclear. The CDR3 sequence is 12 residues long. Germline lookup yields CDR1 SGDLS and CDR2 YYNGEE. V was pared by 6 bases and J by 4 bases, with 7 bases between. CDR3 loop: CASKRSTGELFF. CDR3 DNA: TGTGCCAGCAAGAGGAGCACCGGGGAGCTGTTTTTT.

The chain is built from TRBV9 and TRBJ2-7; the D gene is possibly TRBD2 (6 bases). The CDR3 has 14 residues. Germline CDR1 SGDLS, CDR2 YYNGEE. V lost 3 bases and J 3 bases, leaving 13 bases between the germline ends. The CDR3 loop reads CASSAGLGGYEQYF. CDR3 coding DNA: TGTGCCAGCAGCGCCGGTCTGGGGGGCTACGAGCAGTACTTC.

This chain joins TRBV19 and TRBJ2-7; 10 bases are shared with TRBD1. V lost 4 bases to trimming and J lost 5 bases; unmatched junction nucleotides: 11. This CDR3 spans 16 amino acids. The germline gives CDR1 LNHDA, CDR2 SQIVND (reference sequence). The CDR3, as DNA: TGTGCCAGTAGTACAGGGTGGACAGGGGGGATGGACGAGCAGTACTTC. Translating gives CASSTGWTGGMDEQYF.

The chain has TRBV2 and TRBJ1-6; D gene unclear. The CDR3 covers 13 residues. The germline gives CDR1 SNHLY, CDR2 FYNNEI. The V gene lost 8 bases and the J gene lost 7 bases, with 12 bases spanning the gap. The CDR3: CASRLGWNSPLHF. Written as DNA, the CDR3 is TGTGCCAGCCGGCTCGGGTGGAATTCACCCCTCCACTTT.

CDR3 amino acids: CASSDSESETLAGVSTDTQYF. The CDR3 DNA reads TGTGCCAGCAGTGACTCAGAAAGCGAAACTCTAGCGGGGGTTAGCACAGATACGCAGTATTTT. J is TRBJ2-3 and V is TRBV6-4; TRBD2 matches 10 bases. V lost 0 bases, J lost 0 bases, and 15 bases stayed unmatched. The CDR3 is 21 residues long. Germline CDR1 MRHNA, CDR2 SNTAGT.

The chain carries TRBV4-2 and TRBJ2-7; D unresolved. Germline V gives CDR1 LGHNA, CDR2 YNFKEQ. This CDR3 region has 13 residues. V was cut by 4 bases and J by 3 bases, with 10 bases left in between. CDR3 nucleotides: TGTGCCAGCAGCCGCGGTCCCAACTACGAGCAGTACTTC. It translates to CASSRGPNYEQYF.

The J gene is TRBJ1-5, the V gene TRBV6-1; no definite D call. Germline V gives CDR1 MNHNS, CDR2 SASEGT. The CDR3 runs to 14 residues. V was clipped by 2 bases and J by 6 bases, with 11 bases between them. The CDR3 protein is CASSERGRSQPQHF. The CDR3 bases are TGTGCCAGCAGTGAACGGGGAAGGAGTCAGCCCCAGCATTTT.

This rearrangement joins TRBV30 to TRBJ1-2; 8 bases align to TRBD1. Trimming removed 1 base from V and 5 bases from J; junction bases left unmatched: 3. Germline V gene data show CDR1 as GTSNPN and CDR2 as SVGIG (reference sequence). The CDR3 runs to 13 residues. CDR3 nucleotides: TGTGCCTGGAGTGGGGACAGGACTTATGGCTACACCTTC. Protein sequence: CAWSGDRTYGYTF.